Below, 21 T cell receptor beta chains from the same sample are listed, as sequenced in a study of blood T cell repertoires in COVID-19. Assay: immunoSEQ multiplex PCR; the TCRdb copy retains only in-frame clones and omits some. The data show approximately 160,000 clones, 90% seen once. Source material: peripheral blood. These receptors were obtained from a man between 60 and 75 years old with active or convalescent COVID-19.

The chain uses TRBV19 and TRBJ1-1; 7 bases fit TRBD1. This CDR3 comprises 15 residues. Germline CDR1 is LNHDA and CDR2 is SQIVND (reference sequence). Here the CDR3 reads CATALTGQYNTEAFF. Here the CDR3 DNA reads TGTGCTACTGCTTTGACAGGGCAATATAACACTGAAGCTTTCTTT.

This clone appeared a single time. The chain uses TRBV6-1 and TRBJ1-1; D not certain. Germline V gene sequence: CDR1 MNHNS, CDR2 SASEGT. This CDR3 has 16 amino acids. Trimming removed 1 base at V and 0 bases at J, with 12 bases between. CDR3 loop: CASSEVRRGLNTEAFF. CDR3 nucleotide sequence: TGTGCCAGCAGTGAAGTCCGACGGGGTTTGAACACTGAAGCTTTCTTT.

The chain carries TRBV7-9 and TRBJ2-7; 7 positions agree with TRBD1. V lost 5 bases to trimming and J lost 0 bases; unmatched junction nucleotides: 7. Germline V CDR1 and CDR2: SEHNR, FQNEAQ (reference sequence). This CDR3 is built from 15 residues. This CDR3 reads CASSPDRAFSYEQYF. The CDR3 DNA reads TGTGCCAGCAGCCCAGACAGGGCGTTCTCCTACGAGCAGTACTTC.

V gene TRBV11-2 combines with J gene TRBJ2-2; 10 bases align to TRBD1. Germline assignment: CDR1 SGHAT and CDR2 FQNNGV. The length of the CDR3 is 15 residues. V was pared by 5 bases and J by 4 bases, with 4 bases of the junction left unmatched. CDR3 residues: CASSLGTGVTGELFF. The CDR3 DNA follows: TGTGCCAGCAGCCTGGGGACAGGGGTCACCGGGGAGCTGTTTTTT.

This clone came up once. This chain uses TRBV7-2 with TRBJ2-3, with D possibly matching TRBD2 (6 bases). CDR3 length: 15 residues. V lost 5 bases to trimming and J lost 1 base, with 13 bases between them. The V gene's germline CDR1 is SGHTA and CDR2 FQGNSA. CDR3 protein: CASSRNSGRTDTQYF. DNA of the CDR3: TGTGCCAGCAGCCGGAATAGCGGACGCACAGATACGCAGTATTTT.

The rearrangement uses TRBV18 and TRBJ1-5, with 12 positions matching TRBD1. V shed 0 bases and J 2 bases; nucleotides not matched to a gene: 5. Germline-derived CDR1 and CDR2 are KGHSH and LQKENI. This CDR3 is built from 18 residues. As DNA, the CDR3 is TGTGCCAGCTCACCACCGGGACAGGGGGCCTGGGGCAATCAGCCCCAGCATTTT. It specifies CASSPPGQGAWGNQPQHF.

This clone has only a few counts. DNA of the CDR3: TGTGCCAGCAGCGGGGGGACCCGCCAGGCCGGGACCCAGTACTTC. Its translation is CASSGGTRQAGTQYF. The chain employs TRBV5-6 and TRBJ2-5, with D possibly TRBD2 on 6 matching bases. The CDR3 has 15 residues. Germline V gives CDR1 SGHDT, CDR2 YYEEEE. V was cut by 4 bases and J by 7 bases, with 20 bases left in between.

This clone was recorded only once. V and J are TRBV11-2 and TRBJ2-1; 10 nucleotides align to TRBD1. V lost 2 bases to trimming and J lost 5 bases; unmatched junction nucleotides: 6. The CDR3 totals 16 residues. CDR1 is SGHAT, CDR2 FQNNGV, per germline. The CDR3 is CASSLPGTGVHNEQFF. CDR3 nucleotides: TGTGCCAGCAGCTTACCCGGGACAGGGGTACACAATGAGCAGTTCTTC.

CDR3 nucleotide sequence: TGTGCCAGTAGTCCCGGAGGGACAGGGGACTCACCCCTCCACTTT. Translated: CASSPGGTGDSPLHF. The chain couples TRBV19 to TRBJ1-6; 10 bases fit TRBD1. V trimming: 5 bases; J trimming: 10 bases; junction bases outside the gene matches: 8. This CDR3 is 15 amino acids long. CDR1 LNHDA and CDR2 SQIVND come from the germline V gene (reference sequence).

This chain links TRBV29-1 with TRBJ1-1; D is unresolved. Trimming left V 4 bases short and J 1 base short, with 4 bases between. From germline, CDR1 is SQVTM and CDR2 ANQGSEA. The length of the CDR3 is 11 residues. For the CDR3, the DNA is TGCAGCGTTGTCTCGAACACTGAAGCTTTCTTT. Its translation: CSVVSNTEAFF.

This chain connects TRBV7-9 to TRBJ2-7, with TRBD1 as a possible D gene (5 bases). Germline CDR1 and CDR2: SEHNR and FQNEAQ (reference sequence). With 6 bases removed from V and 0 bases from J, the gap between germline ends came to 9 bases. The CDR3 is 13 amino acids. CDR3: CASRPGFSYEQYF. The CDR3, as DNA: TGTGCCAGCAGGCCAGGGTTCTCCTACGAGCAGTACTTC.

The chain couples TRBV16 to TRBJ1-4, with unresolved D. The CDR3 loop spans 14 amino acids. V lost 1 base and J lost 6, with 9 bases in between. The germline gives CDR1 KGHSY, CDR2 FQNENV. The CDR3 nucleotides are TGTGCCAGCAGCCAATTCAAACAGTATGAAAAACTGTTTTTT. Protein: CASSQFKQYEKLFF. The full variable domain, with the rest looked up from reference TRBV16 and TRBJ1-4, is GEEVAQTPKHLVRGEGQKAKLYCAPIKGHSYVFWYQQVLKNEFKFLISFQNENVFDETGMPKERFSAKCLPNSPCSLEIQATKLEDSAVYFCASSQFKQYEKLFFGSGTQLSVL.

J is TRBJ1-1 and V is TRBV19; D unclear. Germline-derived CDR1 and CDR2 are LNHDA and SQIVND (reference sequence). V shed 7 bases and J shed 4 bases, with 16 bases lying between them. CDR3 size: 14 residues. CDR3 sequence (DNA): TGTGCCAGTACCTACAACTGGCGGAGCACTGAAGCTTTCTTT. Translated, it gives CASTYNWRSTEAFF.

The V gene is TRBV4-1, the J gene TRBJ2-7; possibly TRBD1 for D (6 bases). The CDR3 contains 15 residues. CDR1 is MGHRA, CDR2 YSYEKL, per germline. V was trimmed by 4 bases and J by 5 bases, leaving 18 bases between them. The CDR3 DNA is TGCGCCAGCAGCCGAGGTTTGGGGGCCCGGGACGAGCAGTACTTC. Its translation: CASSRGLGARDEQYF.

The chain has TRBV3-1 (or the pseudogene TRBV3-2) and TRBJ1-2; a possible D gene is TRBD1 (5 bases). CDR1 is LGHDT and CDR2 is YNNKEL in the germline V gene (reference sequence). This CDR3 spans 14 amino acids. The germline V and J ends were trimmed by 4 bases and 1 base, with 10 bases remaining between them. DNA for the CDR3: TGTGCCAGCAGCCGACAGAGCAATAACTATGGCTACACCTTC. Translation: CASSRQSNNYGYTF.

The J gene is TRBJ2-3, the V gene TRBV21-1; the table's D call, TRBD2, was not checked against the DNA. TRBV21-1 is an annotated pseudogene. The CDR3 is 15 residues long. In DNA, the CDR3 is TGTGCCAGCAGCAAGGCGGGAGGGCCCATGGATACGCAGTATTTT. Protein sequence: CASSKAGGPMDTQYF.

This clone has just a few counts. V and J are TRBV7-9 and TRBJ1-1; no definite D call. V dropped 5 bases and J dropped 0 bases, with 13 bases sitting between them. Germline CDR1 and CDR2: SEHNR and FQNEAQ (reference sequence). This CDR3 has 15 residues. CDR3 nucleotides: TGTGCCAGCAGCCTAACTGGAGGGTTGAACACTGAAGCTTTCTTT. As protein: CASSLTGGLNTEAFF.

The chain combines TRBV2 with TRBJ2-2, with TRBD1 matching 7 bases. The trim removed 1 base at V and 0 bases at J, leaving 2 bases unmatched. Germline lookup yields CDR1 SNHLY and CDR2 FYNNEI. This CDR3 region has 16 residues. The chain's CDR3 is CASSEEGAANTGELFF. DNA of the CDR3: TGTGCCAGCAGTGAAGAGGGGGCGGCGAACACCGGGGAGCTGTTTTTT.

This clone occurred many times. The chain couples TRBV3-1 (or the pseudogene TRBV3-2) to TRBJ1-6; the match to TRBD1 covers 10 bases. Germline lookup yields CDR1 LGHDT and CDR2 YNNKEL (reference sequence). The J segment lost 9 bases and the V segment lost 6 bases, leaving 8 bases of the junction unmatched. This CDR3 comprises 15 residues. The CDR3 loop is CASRPGTGDGSPLHF. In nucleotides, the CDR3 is TGTGCCAGCAGACCCGGGACAGGGGATGGTTCACCCCTCCACTTT.

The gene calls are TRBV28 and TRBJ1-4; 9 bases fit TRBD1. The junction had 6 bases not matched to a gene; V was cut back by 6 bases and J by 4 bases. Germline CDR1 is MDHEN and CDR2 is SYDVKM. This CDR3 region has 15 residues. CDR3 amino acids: CASRKQGAVNEKLFF. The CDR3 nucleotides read TGTGCCAGCAGGAAACAGGGGGCAGTTAATGAAAAACTGTTTTTT.

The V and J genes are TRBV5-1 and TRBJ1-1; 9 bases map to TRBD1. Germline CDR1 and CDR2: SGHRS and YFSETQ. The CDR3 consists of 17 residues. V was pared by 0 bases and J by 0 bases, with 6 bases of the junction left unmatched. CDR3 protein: CASSLAQNRGLNTEAFF. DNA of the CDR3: TGCGCCAGCAGCTTGGCACAAAACAGGGGGCTGAACACTGAAGCTTTCTTT. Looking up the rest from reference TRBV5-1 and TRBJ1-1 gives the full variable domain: KAGVTQTPRYLIKTRGQQVTLSCSPISGHRSVSWYQQTPGQGLQFLFEYFSETQRNKGNFPGRFSGRQFSNSRSEMNVSTLELGDSALYLCASSLAQNRGLNTEAFFGQGTRLTVV.